One and the same sample provided the 21 T cell receptor beta chains below, sequenced in a study of CD8 T cells in Susac syndrome. A quantity of about 0.5 to 1 ug RNA underwent reverse transcription using random hexamers. From the immunoSEQ multiplex PCR reads, TCRdb called clonotypes with MiXCR, one entry per CDR3 protein. Of 78,000 or so distinct CDR3 sequences listed, about 94% were seen once; the top ten hold 0.3% to 0.45%. The specimen sequenced was CD8+ T cells from PBMCs. The source of these receptors is a human donor with multiple sclerosis.

For this clonotype: The CDR3 does not close with the conserved phenylalanine or tryptophan, likely indicating a read error. For the CDR3, the DNA is TGTGCCAGCAGAAAGGAGGGTTGGAACACTGAAGCTTTCATT. Its protein is CASRKEGWNTEAFI. The gene calls are TRBV27 and TRBJ1-1; no firm D call. Between the trimmed V and J ends, which lost 6 bases and 1 base, there was a span of 12 bases. Per the germline V gene, CDR1 is MNHEY and CDR2 is SMNVEV (reference sequence). The CDR3 consists of 14 residues.

The rearrangement uses TRBV5-4 and TRBJ1-2; D gene uncertain. V was trimmed by 0 bases and J by 4 bases, leaving 4 bases between them. From germline, CDR1 is SGHNT and CDR2 YYREEE (reference sequence). This CDR3 is 12 amino acids long. The CDR3 spells CASSLGLYGYTF. DNA of the CDR3: TGTGCCAGCAGCTTGGGTCTCTATGGCTACACCTTC.

J is TRBJ2-5 and V is TRBV12-3 or TRBV12-4; the D gene is possibly TRBD1 (5 bases). This CDR3 spans 13 amino acids. The ends were cut back, 5 bases at V and 4 bases at J, with 11 bases in the middle. The CDR3 spells CASSGLRGETQYF. In DNA form, the CDR3 reads TGTGCCAGCAGTGGTCTTAGGGGAGAGACCCAGTACTTC.

The chain is built from TRBV27 and TRBJ2-3; D is unresolved. Trimming removed 3 bases from V and 0 bases from J, with 4 bases in between. CDR1 is MNHEY and CDR2 is SMNVEV in the germline V gene (reference sequence). CDR3 length equals 13 residues. The CDR3 spells CASSLHSTDTQYF. The DNA for the CDR3 is TGTGCCAGCAGTTTGCACAGCACAGATACGCAGTATTTT.

The chain is built from TRBV24-1 and TRBJ2-2; perhaps D is TRBD1 or TRBD2 (7 bases each). Germline assignment: CDR1 KGHDR and CDR2 SFDVKD. V was trimmed by 8 bases and J by 3 bases, leaving 21 bases between them. This CDR3 region has 17 residues. DNA for the CDR3: TGTGCCACCACCATTCTGAGGGAGGGGGCGGACACCGGGGAGCTGTTTTTT. Translated: CATTILREGADTGELFF.

The CDR3 loop reads CASSFPSGGPSDTQYF. Here the CDR3 DNA reads TGTGCCAGCAGCTTTCCGAGCGGGGGGCCATCAGATACGCAGTATTTT. J is TRBJ2-3 and V is TRBV5-6, with 9 bases aligning to TRBD2. Germline loops: CDR1 SGHDT, CDR2 YYEEEE. The CDR3 length is 16 residues. The J segment lost 4 bases and the V segment lost 2 bases, leaving 8 bases of the junction unmatched.

The J gene is TRBJ1-1, the V gene TRBV6-5; D is perhaps TRBD1 (5 bases). The CDR3 consists of 14 residues. V dropped 7 bases and J dropped 4 bases, with 16 bases sitting between them. Germline values: CDR1 MNHEY, CDR2 SVGAGI. In DNA, the CDR3 is TGTGCCAGCACCCCTGGGGGGGGGACCACTGAAGCTTTCTTT. Its protein is CASTPGGGTTEAFF.

V gene TRBV6-1 combines with J gene TRBJ2-5; D gene unclear. This CDR3 is built from 14 residues. Germline CDR1 reads MNHNS; CDR2 reads SASEGT. V was shortened by 2 bases and J by 1 base, with 8 bases between the two germline ends. The CDR3 bases are TGTGCCAGCAGTGAAACAGTATTCCAAGAGACCCAGTACTTC. It yields the protein CASSETVFQETQYF.

V gene TRBV13 combines with J gene TRBJ1-3; D unclear. The CDR3 contains 14 residues. Trimming cost V 1 base and J 8 bases, with 12 bases left between them. Germline V CDR1 and CDR2: PRHDT, FYEKMQ (reference sequence). The CDR3: CASSLVTGADTIYF. The CDR3 DNA follows: TGTGCCAGCAGCTTAGTTACGGGCGCCGACACCATATATTTT.

This clonotype occurred a few times. The chain carries TRBV12-3 or TRBV12-4 and TRBJ1-2, with D possibly TRBD1 on 6 matching bases. This CDR3 is 14 amino acids long. The V and J ends lost 3 bases and 5 bases respectively, with 13 bases between them. The CDR3 is CASSLGGAGYGYTF. CDR3 sequence (DNA): TGTGCCAGCAGTTTGGGGGGGGCCGGGTATGGCTACACCTTC.

The rearrangement joins TRBV2 to TRBJ2-7; 7 bases line up with TRBD1. The CDR3 consists of 14 residues. The V and J ends lost 3 bases and 2 bases, in that order; junction bases with no gene match: 4. Germline CDR1 is SNHLY and CDR2 is FYNNEI. The CDR3 spells CASSDVGGTYEQYF. CDR3 nucleotides: TGTGCCAGCAGTGATGTAGGGGGCACCTACGAGCAGTACTTC.

This clonotype was recorded only once. The chain couples TRBV9 to TRBJ2-7; 9 bases are shared with TRBD1. This CDR3 is 16 amino acids long. Looked up from germline, CDR1 is SGDLS and CDR2 is YYNGEE. V dropped 3 bases and J dropped 1; count of bases not matched to a gene: 8. CDR3 in amino acids: CASSAGQGGGSYEQYF. In DNA form, the CDR3 reads TGTGCCAGCAGCGCGGGACAGGGCGGCGGATCCTACGAGCAGTACTTC.

The V gene is TRBV27, the J gene TRBJ2-7, with D possibly being TRBD2 (6 bases). From germline, CDR1 is MNHEY and CDR2 SMNVEV (reference sequence). CDR3 length: 15 residues. V lost 5 bases and J 0 bases, leaving 14 bases between the germline ends. The CDR3 reads CASSNGVGGSYEQYF. In DNA form, the CDR3 reads TGTGCCAGCAGTAATGGAGTCGGGGGCTCCTACGAGCAGTACTTC.

The chain has TRBV6-2 or TRBV6-3 and TRBJ1-2, with 10 positions matching TRBD1. Germline loops: CDR1 MNHEY, CDR2 SVGEGT. The CDR3 loop spans 14 amino acids. The V gene end was trimmed by 2 bases and the J gene end by 3 bases; junction bases not matched to a gene: 0. CDR3 protein: CASSYGQGDYGYTF. In DNA, the CDR3 is TGTGCCAGCAGTTACGGACAGGGGGACTATGGCTACACCTTC.

J is TRBJ2-7 and V is TRBV7-9; 7 nucleotides align to TRBD2. Germline V gene lookup returns CDR1 SEHNR and CDR2 FQNEAQ (reference sequence). V lost 5 bases to trimming and J lost 2 bases; unmatched junction nucleotides: 6. CDR3 length: 14 amino acids. CDR3 DNA sequence: TGTGCCAGCAGCAATCCTAGCGGAACCTACGAGCAGTACTTC. As protein: CASSNPSGTYEQYF.

The rearrangement joins TRBV13 to TRBJ2-1; no clear D gene. This CDR3 has 14 residues. V lost 5 bases and J 0 bases, leaving 8 bases between the germline ends. Germline CDR1 reads PRHDT; CDR2 reads FYEKMQ (reference sequence). In DNA form, the CDR3 reads TGTGCCAGCAGCCCTCGGACCTCCTACAATGAGCAGTTCTTC. It yields the protein CASSPRTSYNEQFF. Full variable domain (remainder filled in from reference TRBV13 and TRBJ2-1): AAGVIQSPRHLIKEKRETATLKCYPIPRHDTVYWYQQGPGQDPQFLISFYEKMQSDKGSIPDRFSAQQFSDYHSELNMSSLELGDSALYFCASSPRTSYNEQFFGPGTRLTVL.

This chain uses TRBV5-4 with TRBJ1-3; no definite D call. Between the trimmed V and J ends, which lost 0 bases and 0 bases, there was a span of 10 bases. The germline gives CDR1 SGHNT, CDR2 YYREEE (reference sequence). CDR3 length equals 16 residues. The CDR3 is CASSLAYGSSGNTIYF. In DNA, the CDR3 is TGTGCCAGCAGCTTGGCCTACGGAAGCTCTGGAAACACCATATATTTT.

The rearrangement uses TRBV5-1 and TRBJ2-7; D is possibly TRBD2 (6 bases). Germline values: CDR1 SGHRS, CDR2 YFSETQ. The CDR3 is 14 amino acids. V was clipped by 2 bases and J by 4 bases, with 13 bases between them. CDR3: CASSLTGSMYEQYF. DNA of the CDR3: TGCGCCAGCAGCTTAACCGGGAGTATGTACGAGCAGTACTTC.

V usage is TRBV18 and J usage is TRBJ2-5; D is undetermined. This CDR3 comprises 11 residues. Germline V gene sequence: CDR1 KGHSH, CDR2 LQKENI. The V and J ends lost 6 bases and 4 bases respectively, with 6 bases between them. CDR3 in amino acids: CASSSGETQYF. In DNA, the CDR3 is TGTGCCAGCTCCTCTGGAGAGACCCAGTACTTC.

The V and J genes are TRBV29-1 and TRBJ2-5, with D maybe TRBD1 (5 bases). Germline CDR1 is SQVTM and CDR2 is ANQGSEA. V was clipped by 3 bases and J by 4 bases, with 12 bases between them. This CDR3 contains 13 residues. The CDR3 nucleotides are TGCAGCGTTGAGAGACAGTCGGGAGAGACCCAGTACTTC. Amino acid sequence: CSVERQSGETQYF.

In its sample, this clonotype was seen once. The chain recombines TRBV29-1 with TRBJ2-2; the match to TRBD1 covers 7 bases. V was pared by 5 bases and J by 4 bases, with 1 base of the junction left unmatched. The CDR3 has 12 amino acids. The germline CDR1 and CDR2 sequences are SQVTM and ANQGSEA. The CDR3 protein is CSVRQGTGELFF. DNA for the CDR3: TGCAGCGTTCGACAGGGCACCGGGGAGCTGTTTTTT.